The 3 T cell receptor beta chains below all came from one sample that was sequenced in a study of vaccination and CD4 T cells after COVID-19. TCRdb ran MiXCR on the PCR reads and lists one entry per CDR3 protein. The data hold 25,000 or so distinct CDR3 sequences, with approximately 51% observed a single time. The sequencing here drew on CD4+ T cells from blood, taken before SARS-CoV-2 vaccination. These receptors originate from a human donor who had recovered from COVID-19.

A few counts support this clonotype. The chain couples TRBV27 to TRBJ2-1; 8 nucleotides match TRBD1. Looked up from germline, CDR1 is MNHEY and CDR2 is SMNVEV (reference sequence). J was trimmed by 8 bases and V by 8 bases; bases with no gene match: 8. This CDR3 has 13 amino acids. CDR3 in amino acids: CASGGQAEDEQFF. CDR3 in DNA: TGTGCCAGCGGGGGACAGGCAGAAGATGAGCAGTTCTTC.

The V and J genes are TRBV11-3 and TRBJ2-2; 8 bases fit TRBD1. The CDR3 spans 13 residues. Germline V gene lookup returns CDR1 SGHNT and CDR2 YENEEA. V was pared by 5 bases and J by 8 bases, with 4 bases of the junction left unmatched. This chain's CDR3 is CASSDRGLGELFF. DNA for the CDR3: TGTGCCAGCAGCGACAGGGGTTTGGGGGAGCTGTTTTTT.

There are a few counts of this clonotype. The chain uses TRBV7-2 and TRBJ2-7, with TRBD2 identical over 12 bases. V shed 5 bases and J 4 bases; nucleotides not matched to a gene: 3. The CDR3 runs to 14 residues. CDR1 is SGHTA, CDR2 FQGNSA, per germline. The CDR3 sequence is CASSVTSGRYEQYF. CDR3 coding DNA: TGTGCCAGCAGCGTCACTAGCGGGAGGTACGAGCAGTACTTC. Together with reference TRBV7-2 and TRBJ2-7, the CDR3 gives the full variable domain: GAGVSQSPSNKVTEKGKDVELRCDPISGHTALYWYRQSLGQGLEFLIYFQGNSAPDKSGLPSDRFSAERTGGSVSTLTIQRTQQEDSAVYLCASSVTSGRYEQYFGPGTRLTVT.